The 14 T cell receptor beta chains listed next were all sequenced from one sample in a study of human T cells and chemical hapten exposure. Time point noted: healthy volunteer bleed at 6 weeks. Unfractionated whole blood served as the source for total RNA extraction. MiXCR, run by TCRdb on the RACE reads, gives a single entry per CDR3 protein. The table records about 45,000 distinct CDR3 sequences, about 4% of them present only once. The sample consisted of whole blood. The receptors were sampled from a human donor in good health. Some clones in this sample may be carry-over from other donors' samples.

This clonotype was counted at least ten times. The chain is built from TRBV7-8 and TRBJ2-3; 8 positions match TRBD1. Trimming took 5 bases from V and 4 from J; bases not matched to a gene: 11. This CDR3 comprises 16 residues. Germline V gene sequence: CDR1 SGHVS, CDR2 FQNEAQ. The CDR3 reads CASSPQGGGSADTQYF. CDR3 nucleotides: TGTGCCAGCAGCCCACAGGGGGGAGGAAGCGCAGATACGCAGTATTTT.

This clonotype came up many times. This chain joins TRBV10-3 and TRBJ1-6; no reliable D call. The CDR3 has 13 residues. Trimming stripped 6 bases from V and 7 bases from J, with 10 bases between. From germline, CDR1 is ENHRY and CDR2 SYGVKD. CDR3 nucleotide sequence: TGTGCCATCAGAAACAGTCAAAATTCACCCCTCCACTTT. This sequence encodes CAIRNSQNSPLHF.

This clonotype was seen many times. V gene TRBV9 combines with J gene TRBJ2-2; TRBD2 might be the D (6 bases). Germline V lookup: CDR1 SGDLS, CDR2 YYNGEE. CDR3 length equals 15 residues. Trimming removed 3 bases from V and 0 bases from J, with 9 bases in between. The CDR3 DNA follows: TGTGCCAGCAGCGGCGGGACCACGAACACCGGGGAGCTGTTTTTT. Translation: CASSGGTTNTGELFF.

This clonotype occurred many times. The chain couples TRBV23-1 to TRBJ2-1; 10 bases line up with TRBD1. TRBV23-1 is marked as an open reading frame, function uncertain. The V segment lost 0 bases and the J segment 3 bases; nucleotides outside the gene matches: 5. The length of the CDR3 is 17 residues. CDR3 sequence (DNA): TGCGCCAGCAGTCAATCGAGGGGGACAGGGGTCTACAATGAGCAGTTCTTC. It translates to CASSQSRGTGVYNEQFF.

This clonotype has just a few counts. The chain recombines TRBV12-3 or TRBV12-4 with TRBJ2-7, with TRBD1 as a possible D gene (5 bases). The V gene lost 3 bases and the J gene lost 1 base, with 22 bases spanning the gap. There are 18 residues in the CDR3. The DNA for the CDR3 is TGTGCCAGCAGTTTTTACGGACAAGCAGGGCGAGCTTCCTACGAGCAGTACTTC. As protein: CASSFYGQAGRASYEQYF.

This clonotype was seen many times. This sequence joins TRBV28 and TRBJ1-2; 7 bases are shared with TRBD1. V shed 6 bases and J 4 bases; nucleotides not matched to a gene: 5. Germline loops: CDR1 MDHEN, CDR2 SYDVKM. CDR3 length: 13 amino acids. CDR3 DNA sequence: TGTGCCAGCAGAACAGGGGTGGGCTATGGCTACACCTTC. This sequence encodes CASRTGVGYGYTF.

Many counts were recorded for this clonotype. V and J are TRBV20-1 and TRBJ2-1; D remains ambiguous. CDR1 and CDR2 from the germline V gene are DFQATT and SNEGSKA (reference sequence). The V gene lost 6 bases and the J gene lost 7 bases, with 16 bases spanning the gap. The CDR3 length is 13 residues. CDR3 nucleotides: TGCAGTGCCACTTTGGCCGTAGGGAATGAGCAGTTCTTC. This translates into CSATLAVGNEQFF.

This clonotype was seen ten or more times. The rearrangement uses TRBV7-2 and TRBJ2-7; D possibly corresponds to TRBD2 (6 bases). Germline loops: CDR1 SGHTA, CDR2 FQGNSA. Trimming took 5 bases from V and 2 from J, leaving 13 bases between them. CDR3 length: 14 residues. CDR3: CASSHGGETYEQYF. The DNA of the CDR3 is TGTGCCAGCAGCCACGGCGGGGAGACCTACGAGCAGTACTTC.

The sample holds many counts of this clonotype. This rearrangement joins TRBV19 to TRBJ2-7, with D perhaps TRBD2 (6 bases). V lost 3 bases, J lost 2 bases, and 14 bases lay in between. The germline CDR1 and CDR2 sequences are LNHDA and SQIVND (reference sequence). CDR3 length: 15 amino acids. The CDR3 coding sequence is TGTGCCAGTAGTATGAAGGGGCGCGGGACCTACGAGCAGTACTTC. This codes for CASSMKGRGTYEQYF.

This rearrangement joins TRBV14 to TRBJ2-3, with a tentative D call TRBD2 (6 bases). The germline gives CDR1 SGHDN, CDR2 FVKESK. Trimming took 3 bases from V and 3 from J, leaving 19 bases between them. The CDR3 totals 17 residues. CDR3: CASSQGLPPLTTDTQYF. The CDR3 bases are TGTGCCAGCAGCCAGGGACTGCCTCCACTTACTACAGATACGCAGTATTTT.

There are many counts of this clonotype. The chain recombines TRBV18 with TRBJ2-3; no firm D call. The germline gives CDR1 KGHSH, CDR2 LQKENI. Trimming shortened V by 2 bases and J by 4 bases, and 10 bases separated the two germline ends. CDR3 length: 14 amino acids. The CDR3 bases are TGTGCCAGCTCACCAACAAGAACAGCAGATACGCAGTATTTT. As protein: CASSPTRTADTQYF. The full variable domain, completed using reference TRBV18 and TRBJ2-3, is NAGVMQNPRHLVRRRGQEARLRCSPMKGHSHVYWYRQLPEEGLKFMVYLQKENIIDESGMPKERFSAEFPKEGPSILRIQQVVRGDSAAYFCASSPTRTADTQYFGPGTRLTVL.

This clonotype was seen only a few times. The chain uses TRBV4-1 and TRBJ1-4, with D unresolved. Trimming cost V 1 base and J 8 bases, with 11 bases left between them. Germline V gene sequence: CDR1 MGHRA, CDR2 YSYEKL. CDR3 size: 14 residues. The DNA of the CDR3 is TGCGCCAGCAGCCAAGCAATGCGGTTGGAAAAACTGTTTTTT. This codes for CASSQAMRLEKLFF.

In this sample, this clonotype turned up many times. The V and J genes are TRBV3-1 and TRBJ2-7; D possibly corresponds to TRBD1 (6 bases). Trimming took off 4 bases at V and 0 bases at J, with 16 bases between the two ends. The CDR3 spans 16 residues. Per germline, CDR1 LGHDT and CDR2 YNNKEL (reference sequence). CDR3 DNA: TGTGCCAGCAGCCCAATCGACAGGACCCTCTCCTACGAGCAGTACTTC. This codes for CASSPIDRTLSYEQYF.

This clonotype was counted many times. The genes are TRBV27 and TRBJ1-5; 10 nucleotides agree with TRBD1. Germline CDR1 reads MNHEY; CDR2 reads SMNVEV (reference sequence). CDR3 length equals 15 residues. Trimming removed 5 bases from V and 1 base from J; junction bases left unmatched: 2. The CDR3 reads CASSRQGASNQPQHF. CDR3 nucleotide sequence: TGTGCCAGCAGTCGACAGGGGGCGAGCAATCAGCCCCAGCATTTT.